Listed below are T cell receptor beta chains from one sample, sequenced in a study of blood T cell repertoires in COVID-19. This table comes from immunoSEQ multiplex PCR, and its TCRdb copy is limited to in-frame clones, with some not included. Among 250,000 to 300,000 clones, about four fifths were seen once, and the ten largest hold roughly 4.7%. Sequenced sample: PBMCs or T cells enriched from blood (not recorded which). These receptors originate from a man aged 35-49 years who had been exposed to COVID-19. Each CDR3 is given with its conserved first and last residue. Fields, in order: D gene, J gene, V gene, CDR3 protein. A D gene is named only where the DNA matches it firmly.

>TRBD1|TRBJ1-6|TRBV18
CASSQGQGEVGSPLHF
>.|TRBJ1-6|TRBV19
CASSRAGDKLDSPLHF
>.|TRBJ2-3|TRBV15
CATSRARPRDTDTQYF
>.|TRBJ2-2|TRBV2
CASSTTRNTGELFF
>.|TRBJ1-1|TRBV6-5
CATKQIYTEAFF
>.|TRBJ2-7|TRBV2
CASNSEGTSHRDF
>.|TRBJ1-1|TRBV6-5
CASSHRNTEAFF
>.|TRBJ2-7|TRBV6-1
CASSDFRRVREQYF
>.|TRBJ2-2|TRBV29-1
CSVVGGLNTGELFF
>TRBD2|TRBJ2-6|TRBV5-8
CASSHGLVGSGANVLTF
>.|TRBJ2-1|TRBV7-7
CASSPDRGSYNEQFF
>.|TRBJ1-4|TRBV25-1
CASTASDTGHNEKLFF
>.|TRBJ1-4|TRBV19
CASTTHENWGDGEKLFF
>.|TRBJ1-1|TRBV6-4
CASSDSLGGNTEAFF
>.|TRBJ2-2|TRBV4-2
CASSFRELSTGELFF
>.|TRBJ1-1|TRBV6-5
CATLRDTEAFF
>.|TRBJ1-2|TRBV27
CASSLSESNYGYTF
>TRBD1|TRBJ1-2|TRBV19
CASTWIHTGGEGYTF
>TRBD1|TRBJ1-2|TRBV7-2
CASGRDRDLSGYTF
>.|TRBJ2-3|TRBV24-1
CATSEGLTNTQYF
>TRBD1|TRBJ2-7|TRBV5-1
CASSLLDRAANYYEQYF
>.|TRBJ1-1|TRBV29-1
CSAGAGNTEAFF
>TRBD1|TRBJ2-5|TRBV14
CASSQGQGIEETQYF
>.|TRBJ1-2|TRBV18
CASSQRTENYGYTF
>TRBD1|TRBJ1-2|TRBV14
CASSRDREYYGYTF
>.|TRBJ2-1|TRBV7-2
CASSLVARAENEQFF
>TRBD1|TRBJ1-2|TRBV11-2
CASSLDGDRGAYGYTF
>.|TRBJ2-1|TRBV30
CAWSGLNEQFF
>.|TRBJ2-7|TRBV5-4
CASSLLPPYEQYF
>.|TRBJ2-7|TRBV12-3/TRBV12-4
CASALGHLYEQYF
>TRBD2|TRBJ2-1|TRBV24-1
CATSWTSAGGGSEQFF
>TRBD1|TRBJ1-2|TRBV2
CASREGGQGMGINYGYTF
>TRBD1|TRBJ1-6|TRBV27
CASSLSIVRGRLPLHF
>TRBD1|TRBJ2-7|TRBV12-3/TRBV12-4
CASGPGQGREQYF
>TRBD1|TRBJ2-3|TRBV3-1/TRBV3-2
CASSSTRDRENTQYF
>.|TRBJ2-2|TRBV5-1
CAGAEGDNTGELFF
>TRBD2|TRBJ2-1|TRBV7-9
CASSAPGGNEQFF
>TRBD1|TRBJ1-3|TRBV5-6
CASTGGSGTGWNTIYF
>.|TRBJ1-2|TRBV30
CAWSPGGGYTF
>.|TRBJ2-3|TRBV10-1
CASSEGQLSTDTQYF
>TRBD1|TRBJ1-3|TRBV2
CASIWDSSGNTIYF
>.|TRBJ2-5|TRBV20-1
CSASAMKGQETQYF